The 21 T cell receptor beta chains listed next were all sequenced from one sample in a study of metastatic and nonmetastatic thyroid tumors. Patients had received no treatment of any kind before thyroid surgery. TCRdb re-processed the PCR reads through MiXCR. This sample carries around 70,000 clones, less than 20% of them seen once, and the ten largest clones take 10% to 15%. Sequencing was carried out using blood. The origin of the receptors is a female donor with papillary thyroid cancer or a benign thyroid nodule (not recorded which). Some clones in this sample may be carry-over from other donors' samples.

The chain couples TRBV20-1 to TRBJ1-2; possibly TRBD1 for D (5 bases). V was cut by 0 bases and J by 3 bases, with 11 bases left in between. The CDR3 contains 14 residues. Germline V CDR1 and CDR2: DFQATT, SNEGSKA (reference sequence). CDR3 nucleotides: TGCAGTGCTAGAGATCCTGGGGGGTACTATGGCTACACCTTC. Translating gives CSARDPGGYYGYTF.

This chain's CDR3 is CASSQAGGSKNEQFF. CDR3 DNA sequence: TGCGCCAGCAGCCAAGCGGGCGGATCGAAAAATGAGCAGTTCTTC. This rearrangement joins TRBV4-1 to TRBJ2-1; no reliable D call. Trimming stripped 1 base from V and 7 bases from J, with 14 bases between. This CDR3 contains 15 residues. The germline V gene encodes CDR1 MGHRA and CDR2 YSYEKL.

The V and J genes are TRBV4-2 and TRBJ1-3; no clear D gene. Trimming shortened V by 0 bases and J by 0 bases, and 6 bases separated the two germline ends. The CDR3 loop spans 15 amino acids. Germline V CDR1 and CDR2: LGHNA, YNFKEQ. The CDR3 loop reads CASSQDLNSGNTIYF. In DNA, the CDR3 is TGTGCCAGCAGCCAAGATCTAAACTCTGGAAACACCATATATTTT.

V is TRBV10-1 and J is TRBJ2-3, with 7 positions matching TRBD2. The V and J ends lost 5 bases and 6 bases, in that order; junction bases with no gene match: 11. This CDR3 is 15 amino acids long. The V gene's germline CDR1 is WNHNN and CDR2 SYGVQD (reference sequence). CDR3 sequence reads: CASSLADPLGDTQYF. CDR3 bases: TGCGCCAGCAGTCTAGCGGACCCTTTGGGGGATACGCAGTATTTT.

This clone occurred many times. The V and J genes are TRBV6-2 or TRBV6-3 and TRBJ2-1; the match to TRBD2 covers 8 bases. V shed 4 bases, J shed 4 bases, and the junction held 9 bases outside the gene matches. Germline V CDR1 and CDR2: MNHEY, SVGEGT. The CDR3 length is 16 residues. The CDR3 DNA reads TGTGCCAGCAGTTCCTACTCGGGGGGGTGGTACAATGAGCAGTTCTTC. Translating it yields CASSSYSGGWYNEQFF.

This clone appeared many times. One end of the junction fails to match germline, which may point to a read error. The sample holds other DNA sequences that translate to the same CDR3. The chain has TRBV12-3 or TRBV12-4 and TRBJ2-1, with D maybe TRBD1 (7 bases). The CDR3 has 11 amino acids. CDR3 loop: CASSGGTARVF. CDR3 nucleotide sequence: TGTGCCAGCAGTGGGGGGACAGCGCGGGTCTTC.

This clone was observed a handful of times. The chain links TRBV6-1 to TRBJ1-1; possibly TRBD1 for D (6 bases). Deletions cut 8 bases from V and 4 bases from J, with 17 bases between. Germline V CDR1 and CDR2: MNHNS, SASEGT. This CDR3 contains 14 residues. DNA of the CDR3: TGTGCCAGCTCCCTACAGGGTGTGGGCACTGAAGCTTTCTTT. It specifies CASSLQGVGTEAFF.

In its sample, this clone was seen a few times. This may be a read error, as it is one base from a much larger clone. The rearrangement links TRBV20-1 to TRBJ2-7; unclear D gene. V was pared by 2 bases and J by 7 bases, with 15 bases between. The CDR3 has 13 amino acids. Germline CDR1 is DFQATT and CDR2 is SNEGSKA (reference sequence). This chain's CDR3 is CSARYIGHEEQYF. CDR3 nucleotides: TGCAGTGCTAGATATATAGGGCATGAGGAGCAGTACTTC.

This clone was observed many times. The chain combines TRBV7-8 with TRBJ2-3; 9 nucleotides agree with TRBD2. CDR1 is SGHVS and CDR2 is FQNEAQ in the germline V gene. Trimming removed 1 base from V and 4 bases from J; junction bases left unmatched: 9. The CDR3 has 17 amino acids. CDR3 amino acids: CASSLGEAGGPSDTQYF. Written as DNA, the CDR3 is TGTGCCAGCAGCTTAGGAGAGGCGGGAGGGCCCTCAGATACGCAGTATTTT.

This clone has only a few counts. This chain connects TRBV19 to TRBJ1-2; possibly TRBD1 for D (6 bases). The V gene lost 7 bases and the J gene lost 8 bases, with 23 bases spanning the gap. The CDR3 contains 15 residues. CDR1 and CDR2 from the germline V gene are LNHDA and SQIVND (reference sequence). CDR3 in amino acids: CASTKQGMVGTGYTF. The CDR3 nucleotides are TGTGCCAGTACCAAACAGGGTATGGTCGGGACGGGCTACACCTTC.

This clone has a count of ten or more. The sample holds other DNA sequences that translate to the same CDR3. The V call is TRBV29-1, the J call TRBJ2-7, with D possibly being TRBD2 (5 bases). Trimming pared 1 base from V and 7 bases from J, leaving 20 bases between. The CDR3 runs to 15 residues. CDR1 is SQVTM, CDR2 ANQGSEA, per germline. CDR3 protein: CSVEGGGFSTSEQYF. The CDR3 nucleotides are TGCAGCGTTGAAGGAGGCGGGTTTTCAACGAGTGAGCAGTACTTC.

J is TRBJ1-1 and V is TRBV30, with D uncertain. V gave up 3 bases and J gave up 11 bases, with 13 bases separating them. CDR1 is GTSNPN and CDR2 is SVGIG in the germline V gene (reference sequence). This CDR3 has 11 amino acids. The CDR3 DNA sequence: TGTGCCTGGAGCACACAGTGGCGGGCTTTCTTT. Residues: CAWSTQWRAFF.

This clone was observed at least ten times. The chain uses TRBV7-8 and TRBJ2-7; 11 nucleotides match TRBD2. Germline assignment: CDR1 SGHVS and CDR2 FQNEAQ. The junction had 8 bases not matched to a gene; V was cut back by 5 bases and J by 5 bases. The CDR3 has 15 amino acids. The CDR3 reads CASSPLAGGPDEQYF. The CDR3 DNA is TGTGCCAGCAGCCCTTTAGCGGGAGGGCCGGACGAGCAGTACTTC.

In its sample, this clone was seen a few times. The chain links TRBV28 to TRBJ1-2, with D perhaps matching TRBD1 (6 bases). The V and J ends lost 6 bases and 2 bases respectively, with 19 bases between them. This CDR3 contains 16 residues. Germline CDR1 MDHEN, CDR2 SYDVKM. The CDR3 nucleotides are TGTGCCAGCAGCCCTATCGTGGGAACAGGGAACTATGGCTACACCTTC. Its protein product is CASSPIVGTGNYGYTF.

The rearrangement joins TRBV14 to TRBJ2-7; D ambiguous. CDR1 and CDR2 (germline): SGHDN, FVKESK. V was clipped by 5 bases and J by 6 bases, with 14 bases between them. CDR3 size: 13 residues. CDR3 protein: CASSNLMPAEQYF. The DNA for the CDR3 is TGTGCCAGCAGCAACCTTATGCCCGCCGAGCAGTACTTC.

This clone was seen ten or more times. The chain has TRBV5-7 and TRBJ2-3, with 9 bases aligning to TRBD1. TRBV5-7 is recorded as an ORF, its role being uncertain. This CDR3 contains 18 residues. Germline trimming cut 3 bases from V and 1 base from J; bases unmatched to any gene: 12. In DNA, the CDR3 is TGTGCCAGCAGCTCGGGACAGGGTCTAAAGTTTTGCACAGATACGCAGTATTTT. Protein: CASSSGQGLKFCTDTQYF.

This clone was counted ten times or more. The chain uses TRBV5-1 and TRBJ2-7; 10 bases fit TRBD1. The junction had 6 bases not matched to a gene; V was cut back by 4 bases and J by 2 bases. CDR1 and CDR2 (germline): SGHRS, YFSETQ. This CDR3 comprises 15 residues. This CDR3 is CASSLGTGEPYEQYF. The CDR3 DNA sequence: TGCGCCAGCAGCCTCGGGACAGGGGAGCCCTACGAGCAGTACTTC. The entire variable domain, with the rest obtained from reference TRBV5-1 and TRBJ2-7, is as follows: KAGVTQTPRYLIKTRGQQVTLSCSPISGHRSVSWYQQTPGQGLQFLFEYFSETQRNKGNFPGRFSGRQFSNSRSEMNVSTLELGDSALYLCASSLGTGEPYEQYFGPGTRLTVT.

This clone was seen ten or more times. CDR3 sequence (DNA): TGTGCCAGCAGTTTTTTTCAACTCTCCTACAATGAGCAGTTCTTC. Its translation: CASSFFQLSYNEQFF. V gene TRBV27 combines with J gene TRBJ2-1; D is unclear. Germline assignment: CDR1 MNHEY and CDR2 SMNVEV (reference sequence). The CDR3 runs to 15 residues. The V and J ends lost 3 bases and 0 bases respectively, with 9 bases between them.

This clone was counted once. The germline gene is not matched at one end of the junction; a read error may be the cause. The chain recombines TRBV6-1 with TRBJ2-5; perhaps TRBD2 as D (6 bases). This CDR3 has 16 residues. The germline V gene encodes CDR1 MNHNS and CDR2 SASEGT. The CDR3 sequence: CASSETGGSPGETQSF. CDR3 bases: TGTGCCAGCAGCGAGACTGGGGGGTCACCTGGAGAGACCCAGTCCTTC.

This clone came up many times. V usage is TRBV19 and J usage is TRBJ2-3, with 10 bases matching TRBD1. V lost 10 bases to trimming and J lost 5 bases; unmatched junction nucleotides: 9. This CDR3 has 14 residues. The germline CDR1 and CDR2 sequences are LNHDA and SQIVND (reference sequence). This CDR3 is CATSNRDRGDTQYF. CDR3 DNA: TGTGCCACAAGCAACCGGGACAGGGGAGATACGCAGTATTTT.

This clone was detected many times. This CDR3 is CSARAGWNEQFF. CDR3 DNA sequence: TGCAGTGCTAGAGCGGGGTGGAATGAGCAGTTCTTC. This chain links TRBV20-1 with TRBJ2-1, with a possible D match to TRBD2 (5 bases). The V and J ends lost 1 base and 7 bases respectively, with 8 bases between them. Germline V gene data show CDR1 as DFQATT and CDR2 as SNEGSKA (reference sequence). The CDR3 extends over 12 amino acids.